A single sample is the source of the 20 T cell receptor beta chains below, sequenced in a study of identical twins. TCRdb independently ran MiXCR on the 5' RACE reads; one entry per CDR3 protein. This sample has 750,000 to 950,000 distinct CDR3 sequences, with approximately 13% found just once. Another study also made use of these data, one on yellow fever vaccine responses in identical twins.

The sequencing input was PBMCs. These receptors all come from a woman under 30 in good health.

This clonotype was picked up a small number of times. The chain combines TRBV6-4 with TRBJ2-1; D is unclear. Deletions cut 4 bases from V and 2 bases from J, with 9 bases between. Germline V gives CDR1 MRHNA, CDR2 SNTAGT. The CDR3 contains 14 residues. The DNA for the CDR3 is TGTGCCAGCAGTGCGGACCAGACCTACAATGAGCAGTTCTTC. Translated: CASSADQTYNEQFF.

This clonotype has only a few counts. The chain carries TRBV20-1 and TRBJ2-5; no firm D call. This CDR3 has 11 amino acids. Germline-derived CDR1 and CDR2 are DFQATT and SNEGSKA (reference sequence). The V and J ends lost 6 bases and 4 bases respectively, with 9 bases between them. The CDR3 DNA is TGCAGTGCCCGATTGGTAGAGACCCAGTACTTC. Its protein product is CSARLVETQYF.

This chain links TRBV7-9 with TRBJ2-2; 9 nucleotides agree with TRBD1. Germline CDR1 reads SEHNR; CDR2 reads FQNEAQ (reference sequence). V shed 5 bases and J 4 bases; nucleotides not matched to a gene: 8. This CDR3 has 16 amino acids. CDR3 residues: CASSQGQGIGTGELFF. Written as DNA, the CDR3 is TGTGCCAGCAGCCAAGGACAGGGGATTGGCACCGGGGAGCTGTTTTTT.

This rearrangement joins TRBV7-9 to TRBJ2-3; D is undetermined. The CDR3 is 16 residues long. V was cut by 5 bases and J by 2 bases, with 17 bases left in between. Germline lookup yields CDR1 SEHNR and CDR2 FQNEAQ (reference sequence). CDR3 nucleotides: TGTGCCAGCAGCCGGATGATTGGTACTGCCACAGATACGCAGTATTTT. Encoded protein: CASSRMIGTATDTQYF.

This clonotype was seen more than once but under ten times. This CDR3 reads CSASPGPGNTEAFF. For the CDR3, the DNA is TGCAGTGCTAGCCCAGGGCCTGGAAACACTGAAGCTTTCTTT. V gene TRBV20-1 combines with J gene TRBJ1-1, with D maybe TRBD1 (5 bases). Trimming stripped 3 bases from V and 2 bases from J, with 13 bases between. There are 14 residues in the CDR3. Germline V CDR1 and CDR2: DFQATT, SNEGSKA (reference sequence).

The CDR3 nucleotides are TGTGCCAGCAGCCGGACAGGGTCTTACATTGAAGCTTTCTTT. This encodes CASSRTGSYIEAFF. This rearrangement joins TRBV7-6 to TRBJ1-1; 8 bases align to TRBD1. The CDR3 is 14 amino acids. The germline V gene encodes CDR1 SGHVS and CDR2 FNYEAQ. V lost 5 bases to trimming and J lost 7 bases; unmatched junction nucleotides: 9.

This clonotype occurred a few times. This rearrangement joins TRBV5-1 to TRBJ2-7; 11 bases are shared with TRBD2. V gave up 0 bases and J gave up 2 bases; unmatched junction bases: 4. The germline V gene has CDR1 SGHRS and CDR2 YFSETQ. The CDR3 is 16 residues long. In nucleotides, the CDR3 is TGCGCCAGCAGCTTGGGGGGACTAGCGGCTACCTACGAGCAGTACTTC. It translates to CASSLGGLAATYEQYF.

The chain carries TRBV10-3 and TRBJ2-5; 12 nucleotides line up with TRBD2. V was clipped by 5 bases and J by 4 bases; unmatched bases: 5. CDR1 and CDR2 from the germline V gene are ENHRY and SYGVKD. CDR3 length: 15 residues. CDR3 region: CAISPGLAGTETQYF. CDR3 sequence (DNA): TGTGCCATCAGTCCTGGACTAGCGGGGACAGAGACCCAGTACTTC.

This chain joins TRBV29-1 and TRBJ1-1; D is undetermined. Per the germline V gene, CDR1 is SQVTM and CDR2 is ANQGSEA. The CDR3 length is 12 residues. The V and J ends lost 0 bases and 8 bases respectively, with 10 bases between them. The CDR3 nucleotides read TGCAGCGTTGAAGATCAGGTCGGAGAAGCTTTCTTT. As protein: CSVEDQVGEAFF.

This clonotype has ten or more counts. The rearrangement uses TRBV19 and TRBJ2-6, with 9 bases matching TRBD1. CDR1 is LNHDA and CDR2 is SQIVND in the germline V gene (reference sequence). V dropped 6 bases and J dropped 4; count of bases not matched to a gene: 4. CDR3 length: 15 residues. The CDR3 sequence is CASRGTGYGANVLTF. CDR3 sequence (DNA): TGTGCCAGTAGAGGGACAGGGTACGGGGCCAACGTCCTGACTTTC.

This clonotype showed up many times. The gene calls are TRBV20-1 and TRBJ1-5; D ambiguous. Trimming took 3 bases from V and 7 from J, leaving 13 bases between them. CDR3 length equals 13 residues. The germline V gene has CDR1 DFQATT and CDR2 SNEGSKA (reference sequence). In nucleotides, the CDR3 is TGCAGTGCTAGGGATAGGAGGGAACAGCCCCAGCATTTT. This gives the protein CSARDRREQPQHF.

The V call is TRBV2, the J call TRBJ1-3; D possibly corresponds to TRBD1 (5 bases). The CDR3 runs 15 residues. Germline CDR1 SNHLY, CDR2 FYNNEI. The V gene lost 4 bases and the J gene lost 6 bases, with 16 bases spanning the gap. The CDR3, as DNA: TGTGCCAGCAGTGTCCCGGGACTGGGTGAAAACACCATATATTTT. It translates to CASSVPGLGENTIYF.

The rearrangement joins TRBV12-3 or TRBV12-4 to TRBJ2-5; 8 positions match TRBD2. The CDR3 runs to 15 residues. V lost 5 bases and J lost 1; bases outside the gene matches: 6. This CDR3 is CASSRTSGAQETQYF. As DNA, the CDR3 is TGTGCCAGCAGTAGAACTAGCGGAGCCCAAGAGACCCAGTACTTC.

This clonotype was observed at least ten times. The chain joins TRBV12-3 or TRBV12-4 to TRBJ1-2, with D possibly matching TRBD1 (5 bases). The CDR3 has 15 residues. The V and J ends lost 4 bases and 6 bases respectively, with 18 bases between them. CDR3 protein: CASSSTVPGRNGYTF. DNA for the CDR3: TGTGCCAGCAGTTCGACAGTGCCGGGCCGGAATGGCTACACCTTC.

In its sample, this clonotype was seen a few times. At one of its ends the junction is not consistent with the germline gene, which may arise from a read error. The chain is built from TRBV3-1 and TRBJ1-1; the D is unclear. The length of the CDR3 is 14 residues. Germline V lookup: CDR1 LGHDT, CDR2 YNNKEL (reference sequence). CDR3 nucleotides: TGTGCCAGCAGCCATACGTCTCGGAACACTGAGGCTTTCTTT. It specifies CASSHTSRNTEAFF.

Only a few counts were recorded for this clonotype. The V call is TRBV2, the J call TRBJ2-3, with D uncertain. CDR3 length: 14 residues. Trimming took off 2 bases at V and 4 bases at J, with 10 bases between the two ends. CDR1 SNHLY and CDR2 FYNNEI come from the germline V gene. This CDR3 reads CASSEQVSADTQYF. Written as DNA, the CDR3 is TGTGCCAGCAGTGAACAGGTTTCCGCAGATACGCAGTATTTT.

The V and J genes are TRBV2 and TRBJ2-1; 8 positions agree with TRBD2. V lost 6 bases and J lost 7; bases outside the gene matches: 5. The V gene's germline CDR1 is SNHLY and CDR2 FYNNEI. CDR3 size: 13 residues. The CDR3: CASSREGTNEQFF. The CDR3 DNA is TGTGCCAGCAGCCGGGAGGGTACGAATGAGCAGTTCTTC.

The chain employs TRBV4-1 and TRBJ1-5; 9 bases are shared with TRBD1. Germline V gene sequence: CDR1 MGHRA, CDR2 YSYEKL. The CDR3 contains 15 residues. The V segment lost 6 bases and the J segment 5 bases; nucleotides outside the gene matches: 8. This CDR3 is CASRAGGTGYQPQHF. The CDR3 DNA is TGCGCCAGCAGGGCGGGGGGGACAGGGTATCAGCCCCAGCATTTT.

The J gene is TRBJ2-5, the V gene TRBV12-3 or TRBV12-4; the D call may be TRBD1 or TRBD2 (5 bases each). The CDR3 covers 15 residues. V was pared by 6 bases and J by 1 base, with 15 bases between. The CDR3 sequence is CASRAAGTGQETQYF. The CDR3 DNA is TGTGCCAGCAGGGCGGCGGGCACAGGCCAAGAGACCCAGTACTTC.

This clonotype occurred a few times. This sequence joins TRBV24-1 and TRBJ2-3; the match to TRBD2 covers 10 bases. The CDR3 is made up of 16 amino acids. CDR1 and CDR2 (germline): KGHDR, SFDVKD. The V gene end was trimmed by 4 bases and the J gene end by 2 bases; junction bases not matched to a gene: 5. The CDR3 DNA follows: TGTGCCACCAGTGACTCCCTAGCGGGAGCCACAGATACGCAGTATTTT. It is translated as CATSDSLAGATDTQYF.